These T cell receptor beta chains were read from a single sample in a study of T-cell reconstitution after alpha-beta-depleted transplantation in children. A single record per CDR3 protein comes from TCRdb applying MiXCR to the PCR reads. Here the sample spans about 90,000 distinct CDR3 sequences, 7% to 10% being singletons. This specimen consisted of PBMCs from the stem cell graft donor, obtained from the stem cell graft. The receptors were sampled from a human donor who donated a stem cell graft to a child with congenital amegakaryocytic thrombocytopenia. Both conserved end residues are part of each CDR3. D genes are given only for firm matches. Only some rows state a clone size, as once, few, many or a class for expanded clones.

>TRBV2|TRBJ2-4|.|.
TGTGCCAGCACCCTAAAAAACATTCAGTACTTC
CASTLKNIQYF
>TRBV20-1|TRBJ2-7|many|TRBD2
TGCAGTGCCGACCAACTAGCGGGAGGGCCCTACGAGCAGTACTTC
CSADQLAGGPYEQYF
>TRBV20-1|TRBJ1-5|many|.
TGCAGTGAAACTTATCAGCCCCAGCATTTT
CSETYQPQHF
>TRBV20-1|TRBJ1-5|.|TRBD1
TGCAGTGCTGCACAGGGGAGCAATCAGCCCCAGCATTTT
CSAAQGSNQPQHF
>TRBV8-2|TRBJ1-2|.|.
TGTGCCATGGGCGCCGGGCAGTTTGCTGGCTACACCTTC
CAMGAGQFAGYTF
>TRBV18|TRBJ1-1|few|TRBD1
TGTGCCAGCTCTACGGGACAGATGATTTCGGGGAACACTGAAGCTTTCTTT
CASSTGQMISGNTEAFF
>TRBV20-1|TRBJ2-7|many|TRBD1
TGCAGTGCTCGACAGGGGGTGTACGAGCAGTACTTC
CSARQGVYEQYF
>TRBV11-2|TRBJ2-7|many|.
TGTGCCAGCAGCTTAACTCCCGACGAGCAGTACTTC
CASSLTPDEQYF
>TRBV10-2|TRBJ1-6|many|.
TGCGCCAGCAGTGAGGCAGCGAATTCACCCCTCCACTTT
CASSEAANSPLHF
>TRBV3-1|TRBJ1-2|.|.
TGTGCCAGCAGCCATAACGCGGCAGGGATTGGCTATGGCTACACCTTC
CASSHNAAGIGYGYTF
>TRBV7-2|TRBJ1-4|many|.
TGTGCCAGCAAGTCGGGCAGGTCTGGAGAAAAACTGTTTTTT
CASKSGRSGEKLFF
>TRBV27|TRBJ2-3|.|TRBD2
TGTGCCAGCAGTTCGCCTAGCGGGAGCGGCACAGATACGCAGTATTTT
CASSSPSGSGTDTQYF
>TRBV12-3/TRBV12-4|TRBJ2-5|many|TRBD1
TGTGCCAGCAGTGGGACAGGGCGTGGAGAGACCCAGTACTTC
CASSGTGRGETQYF
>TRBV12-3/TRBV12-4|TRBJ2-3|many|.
TGTGCCAGCAGTCCCCTCCCCGAGCCCCTACGACGTACGCAGTATTTT
CASSPLPEPLRRTQYF
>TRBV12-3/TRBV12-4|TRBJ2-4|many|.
TGTGCCAGCAGTTCCTATGGGGGCCACGACATTCAGTACTTC
CASSSYGGHDIQYF
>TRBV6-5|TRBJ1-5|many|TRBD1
TGTGCCAGCAGTTTTACAGGGGGAAGCAATCAGCCCCAGCATTTT
CASSFTGGSNQPQHF
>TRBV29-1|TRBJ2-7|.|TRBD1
TGCAGCGTTGCCGACAGGGGTGACGAGCAGTACTTC
CSVADRGDEQYF
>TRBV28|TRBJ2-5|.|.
TGTGCCAGCAAGCCTGGAGGCGAGACCCAGTACTTC
CASKPGGETQYF
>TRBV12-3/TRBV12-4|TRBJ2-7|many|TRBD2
TGTGCCAGCAGCCCGACTAGCGGAGGTTCATACGAGCAGTACTTC
CASSPTSGGSYEQYF
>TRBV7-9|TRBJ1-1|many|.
TGTGCCAGCAGGAAAGCGAAGGCTGAAGCTTTCTTT
CASRKAKAEAFF
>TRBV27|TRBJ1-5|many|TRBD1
TGTGCCAGCAGCTTTCGACAGGGCCAGCCCCAGCATTTT
CASSFRQGQPQHF
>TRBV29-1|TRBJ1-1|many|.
TGCAGCGTGACCAGGAATTTCAACACTGAAGCTTTCTTT
CSVTRNFNTEAFF
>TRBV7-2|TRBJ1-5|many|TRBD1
TGTGCCAGCAGCCTTGACAGGGGGAGCAATCAGCCCCAGCATTTT
CASSLDRGSNQPQHF
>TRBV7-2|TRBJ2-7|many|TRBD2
TGTGCCAGCAGCTTATCAAGCGGGACTTCCTACGAGCAGTACTTC
CASSLSSGTSYEQYF
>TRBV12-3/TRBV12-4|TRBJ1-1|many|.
TGTGCCAGCAGTTTACAAGCCGGGACTGAAGCTTTCTTT
CASSLQAGTEAFF
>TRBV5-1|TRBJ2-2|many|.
TGCGCCAGCAGCCTGAGGGAGGACACCGGGGAGCTGTTTTTT
CASSLREDTGELFF
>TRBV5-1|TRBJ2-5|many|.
TGCGCCAGCAGCCTTCGGGGACCGGAAGAGACCCAGTACTTC
CASSLRGPEETQYF
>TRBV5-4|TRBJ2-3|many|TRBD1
TGTGCCAGCAGCTTGTTGCTCGGGACAGCCGTTGCAGATACGCAGTATTTT
CASSLLLGTAVADTQYF
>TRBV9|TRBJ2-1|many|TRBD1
TGTGCCAGCAGCGTAAGGCTGGGACAGGGGGCTGATGAGCAGTTCTTC
CASSVRLGQGADEQFF
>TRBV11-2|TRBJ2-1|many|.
TGTGCCAGCAGCCCACGCGCGCCCGCTGAGCAGTTCTTC
CASSPRAPAEQFF
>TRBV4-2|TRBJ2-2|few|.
TGTGCCAGCAGCCAAAATGCCCAGAACACCGGGGAGCTGTTTTTT
CASSQNAQNTGELFF
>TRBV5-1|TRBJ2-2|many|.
TGCGCCAGCCTCGACGCCCTTGGGGCCGGGGAGCTGTTTTTT
CASLDALGAGELFF
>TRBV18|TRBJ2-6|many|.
TGTGCCAGCTCAGGGATATCTGGGGCCAACGTCCTGACTTTC
CASSGISGANVLTF
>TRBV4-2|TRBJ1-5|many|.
TGTGCCAGCAGCCAAGAAGGGGTGGGAGGTTCCTTTGAGTGGCAGCCCCAGCATTTT
CASSQEGVGGSFEWQPQHF
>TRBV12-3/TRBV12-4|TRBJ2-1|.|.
TGTGCCAGCAGTTTATTAGGGGATAGCGGACCTTGGTTCTTC
CASSLLGDSGPWFF
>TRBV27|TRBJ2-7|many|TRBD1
TGTGCCAGCAGTTTATTGGGACAGGGGAACGAGCAGTACTTC
CASSLLGQGNEQYF
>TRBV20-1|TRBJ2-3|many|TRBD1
TGCAGTGCTAGAGATTGGGCGGCAGGGGGTACCACAGATACGCAGTATTTT
CSARDWAAGGTTDTQYF
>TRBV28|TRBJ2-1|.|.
TGTGCCAGCAGTTCCCCGAGGGCAGGAACCTACAATGAGCAGTTCTTC
CASSSPRAGTYNEQFF
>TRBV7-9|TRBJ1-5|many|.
TGTGCCAGCAGCTTATCGGGCAATCAGCCCCAGCATTTT
CASSLSGNQPQHF
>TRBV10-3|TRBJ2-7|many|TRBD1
TGTGCCATCAGTGACCCGGGACAGGCTAGGTACGAGCAGTACTTC
CAISDPGQARYEQYF
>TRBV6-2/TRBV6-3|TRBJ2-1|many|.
TGTGCCAGCAGTTACTCGGCAGGGGATGAGCAGTTCTTC
CASSYSAGDEQFF
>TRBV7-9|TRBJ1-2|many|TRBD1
TGTGCCAGCAGCGCCCGGACAGGATGGCCCACTAACTATGGCTACACCTTC
CASSARTGWPTNYGYTF
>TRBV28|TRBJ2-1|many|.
TGTGCCAGCGGTTACAGACGCTCCTACAATGAGCAGTTCTTC
CASGYRRSYNEQFF
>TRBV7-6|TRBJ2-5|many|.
TGTGCCAGCAGCTCGCAGTCAAGTCGCCAGACCCAGTACTTC
CASSSQSSRQTQYF
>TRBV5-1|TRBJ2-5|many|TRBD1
TGCGCCAGCAGCCCCCTGGGACAGGGGATCCAAGAGACCCAGTACTTC
CASSPLGQGIQETQYF
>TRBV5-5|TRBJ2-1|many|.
TGTGCCAGCAGCTTCGGGGGTCTCATGGATGAGCAGTTCTTC
CASSFGGLMDEQFF
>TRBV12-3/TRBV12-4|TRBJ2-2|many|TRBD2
TGTGCCAGCACCCTAGCGGGAGGGGGCGCGAACACCGGGGAGCTGTTTTTT
CASTLAGGGANTGELFF